This TCR beta chain was sequenced in a study of T cells in Graves' hyperthyroidism and ophthalmopathy. Turning to the study itself: Before any treatment, at initial diagnosis, peripheral blood was collected.

The hyperthyroidism was newly diagnosed and had lasted under 2 months; the patients were aged 18 to 65. Clinical symptoms, serum thyroxine and TRAb, thyroid ultrasound and orbital computed tomography were used for the diagnoses. Amplified TCR beta CDR3 regions derived from RNA transcripts. HTBI primers were employed in a first-round RT-PCR of the TCR CDR3. MiXCR was run by TCRdb on the multiplex PCR reads, yielding one entry per CDR3 protein. The profile covers some 600,000 distinct CDR3 sequences, with around 13% appearing a single time and roughly 5.5% taken by the ten largest. Whole-study findings and limits: Ophthalmopathy prediction by the model preceded onset by a median approximately 6.9 months.

This clonotype was detected ten times or more. Its antigen is unknown. V was pared by 0 bases and J by 0 bases, with 12 bases between. The CDR3 is 16 amino acids. Germline V gene data show CDR1 as MNHEY and CDR2 as SVGEGT. The chain joins TRBV6-2 or TRBV6-3 to TRBJ2-7; D remains unclear. The source is a woman aged 25 to 39 with Graves' hyperthyroidism that later progressed to Graves' ophthalmopathy. The sequenced sample consisted of blood. The CDR3 spells CASSYSNKGFSYEQYF. As DNA, the CDR3 is TGTGCCAGCAGTTACTCGAATAAAGGGTTCTCCTACGAGCAGTACTTC.